This TCR beta chain derives from a study of T cell repertoires in cytomegalovirus infection. Germline V gene sequence: CDR1 SEHNR, CDR2 FQNEAQ (reference sequence). The CDR3 covers 16 residues. The V gene lost 0 bases and the J gene lost 0 bases, with 10 bases spanning the gap. TCRdb fed the reads into MiXCR, producing one record per CDR3 protein. The sample lists some 700,000 distinct CDR3 sequences, 35% occurring once. The sequencing input was PBMCs. The sequence was collected from a human donor in good health (CMV status not recorded). Some clones in this sample may be carry-over from other donors' samples. The chain has TRBV7-9 and TRBJ2-3; D is possibly TRBD2 (6 bases). The CDR3 DNA is TGTGCCAGCAGCTTAGCGCGGGGCCCCAGCACAGATACGCAGTATTTT. This gives the protein CASSLARGPSTDTQYF.